One sample yielded the 17 T cell receptor beta chains listed below, sequenced in a study of blood T cell repertoires in COVID-19. Profiled with immunoSEQ multiplex PCR; TCRdb holds only in-frame clones, not every one. The sample records about 240,000 clones, roughly 80% being singletons. The material sequenced was peripheral blood. Every receptor here comes from a woman aged 70-85 years with acute or convalescent COVID-19.

The chain recombines TRBV14 with TRBJ1-1; the match to TRBD1 covers 8 bases. Germline V lookup: CDR1 SGHDN, CDR2 FVKESK. The CDR3 consists of 18 residues. Trimming cost V 4 bases and J 0 bases; bases outside gene matches: 13. CDR3 bases: TGTGCCAGCAGCCGTTCCGGGACAGGAAGACCCCTGAACACTGAAGCTTTCTTT. The encoded protein is CASSRSGTGRPLNTEAFF. Full variable domain (outside the CDR3, taken from reference TRBV14 and TRBJ1-1): EAGVTQFPSHSVIEKGQTVTLRCDPISGHDNLYWYRRVMGKEIKFLLHFVKESKQDESGMPNNRFLAERTGGTYSTLKVQPAELEDSGVYFCASSRSGTGRPLNTEAFFGQGTRLTVV.

V usage is TRBV28 and J usage is TRBJ1-6, with a tentative D call TRBD1 (5 bases). Trimming took off 5 bases at V and 8 bases at J, with 16 bases between the two ends. This CDR3 spans 15 amino acids. Germline V CDR1 and CDR2: MDHEN, SYDVKM. The CDR3 is CASSDRGKGHSPLHF. DNA for the CDR3: TGTGCCAGCAGTGATAGGGGTAAGGGGCATTCACCCCTCCACTTT.

On this clone itself: The sample carries other DNA sequences with the same CDR3. The rearrangement joins TRBV6-5 to TRBJ1-5, with TRBD1 matching over 9 bases. CDR3 length: 13 residues. V trimming: 8 bases; J trimming: 6 bases; junction bases outside the gene matches: 5. Germline CDR1 MNHEY, CDR2 SVGAGI. The DNA of the CDR3 is TGTGCCAGCGAACAGGGGGCGAGTCAGCCCCAGCATTTT. The encoded protein is CASEQGASQPQHF.

V is TRBV5-6 and J is TRBJ2-1; unclear D gene. Germline CDR1 SGHDT, CDR2 YYEEEE. The length of the CDR3 is 13 residues. Trimming pared 3 bases from V and 4 bases from J, leaving 8 bases between. The CDR3 DNA follows: TGTGCCAGCAGCTCCGACTGGTACAATGAGCAGTTCTTC. As protein: CASSSDWYNEQFF.

The rearrangement links TRBV5-1 to TRBJ2-2; D may be TRBD2 (5 bases). The CDR3 extends over 16 amino acids. V lost 1 base to trimming and J lost 4 bases, with 14 bases between them. Germline CDR1 SGHRS, CDR2 YFSETQ. The CDR3, as DNA: TGCGCCAGCAGCTTGACTAGGCCAGGCCCCACCGGGGAGCTGTTTTTT. Residues: CASSLTRPGPTGELFF.

The chain uses TRBV5-1 and TRBJ2-5; D unclear. V lost 0 bases and J 0 bases, leaving 6 bases between the germline ends. Germline V gene sequence: CDR1 SGHRS, CDR2 YFSETQ. The CDR3 has 14 amino acids. The CDR3 DNA reads as TGCGCCAGCAGCTTGGCTGGGCACCAAGAGACCCAGTACTTC. This codes for CASSLAGHQETQYF. Drawing the rest from reference TRBV5-1 and TRBJ2-5, the complete variable domain is KAGVTQTPRYLIKTRGQQVTLSCSPISGHRSVSWYQQTPGQGLQFLFEYFSETQRNKGNFPGRFSGRQFSNSRSEMNVSTLELGDSALYLCASSLAGHQETQYFGPGTRLLVL.

The genes are TRBV4-1 and TRBJ1-2, with a weak D call TRBD1 (6 bases). Deletions cut 1 base from V and 4 bases from J, with 10 bases between. Germline V gene sequence: CDR1 MGHRA, CDR2 YSYEKL. The CDR3 loop spans 14 amino acids. The CDR3 sequence is CASSQVTGPYGYTF. The CDR3 DNA reads as TGCGCCAGCAGCCAAGTCACAGGGCCCTATGGCTACACCTTC.

The rearrangement links TRBV18 to TRBJ2-6; 8 bases line up with TRBD1. This CDR3 has 13 residues. In germline, CDR1 is KGHSH, CDR2 LQKENI. The V and J ends lost 5 bases and 10 bases, in that order; junction bases with no gene match: 4. The CDR3: CASSRTGKNVLTF. CDR3 bases: TGTGCCAGCTCAAGGACAGGGAAGAACGTCCTGACTTTC.

The rearrangement joins TRBV14 to TRBJ2-7; 7 nucleotides align to TRBD1. V dropped 1 base and J dropped 3; count of bases not matched to a gene: 6. Germline CDR1 SGHDN, CDR2 FVKESK. The CDR3 consists of 15 residues. The CDR3: CASSQVPGQNYEQYF. CDR3 in DNA: TGTGCCAGCAGCCAAGTTCCGGGACAGAACTACGAGCAGTACTTC.

This clone was seen only a few times. The chain combines TRBV18 with TRBJ1-2; 7 bases line up with TRBD1. Trimming cost V 3 bases and J 0 bases; bases outside gene matches: 10. CDR1 and CDR2 (germline): KGHSH, LQKENI. This CDR3 contains 17 residues. The CDR3 protein is CASSPRQGDGPNYGYTF. The CDR3 DNA follows: TGTGCCAGCTCACCCCGACAGGGAGACGGACCTAACTATGGCTACACCTTC.

To note about this clone: The same CDR3 is also encoded by other DNA sequences in this sample. The CDR3 bases are TGTGCCAGCAGTGTAGGACAGGGAGACTATGGCTACACCTTC. It translates to CASSVGQGDYGYTF. The chain carries TRBV28 and TRBJ1-2, with 8 bases matching TRBD1. V gave up 5 bases and J gave up 3 bases; unmatched junction bases: 5. The CDR3 totals 14 residues. Per the germline V gene, CDR1 is MDHEN and CDR2 is SYDVKM.

The rearrangement joins TRBV7-8 to TRBJ1-5; TRBD1 is a possible D gene (6 bases). The CDR3 is made up of 13 amino acids. Germline values: CDR1 SGHVS, CDR2 FQNEAQ. V was trimmed by 3 bases and J by 7 bases, leaving 10 bases between them. The CDR3 DNA reads TGTGCCAGCAGCTTGGGGGCGGGCCAGCCCCAGCATTTT. Residues: CASSLGAGQPQHF.

Only a few counts were recorded for this clone. The genes are TRBV11-2 and TRBJ1-2; perhaps TRBD1 as D (5 bases). The CDR3 contains 16 residues. Germline V lookup: CDR1 SGHAT, CDR2 FQNNGV. Trimming took off 8 bases at V and 4 bases at J, with 23 bases between the two ends. CDR3 sequence reads: CASAPGRGGSGYGYTF. CDR3 nucleotides: TGTGCCAGCGCCCCCGGCCGGGGGGGGTCAGGCTATGGCTACACCTTC.

This rearrangement joins TRBV30 to TRBJ1-1; D is unclear. The CDR3 is made up of 12 amino acids. Trimming removed 0 bases at V and 7 bases at J, with 9 bases between. Germline-derived CDR1 and CDR2 are GTSNPN and SVGIG (reference sequence). The CDR3 is CAWSVLGIEAFF. The CDR3 nucleotides are TGTGCCTGGAGTGTACTAGGGATTGAAGCTTTCTTT.

The chain carries TRBV9 and TRBJ1-3, with TRBD1 matching over 12 bases. The CDR3 is 16 amino acids. Germline V lookup: CDR1 SGDLS, CDR2 YYNGEE. Germline trimming cut 4 bases from V and 3 bases from J; bases unmatched to any gene: 5. The chain's CDR3 is CASSTGTGGGGNTIYF. In nucleotides, the CDR3 is TGTGCCAGCAGCACCGGGACAGGGGGCGGTGGAAACACCATATATTTT.

This chain connects TRBV9 to TRBJ2-2; no clear D. CDR1 is SGDLS, CDR2 YYNGEE, per germline. The ends were cut back, 0 bases at V and 5 bases at J, with 5 bases in the middle. The CDR3 runs to 13 residues. The CDR3 region is CASSVASTGELFF. In nucleotides, the CDR3 is TGTGCCAGCAGCGTAGCTTCGACCGGGGAGCTGTTTTTT.

The chain joins TRBV5-4 to TRBJ2-3, with 8 bases matching TRBD2. V lost 2 bases and J lost 5; bases outside the gene matches: 10. The CDR3 has 16 residues. Germline values: CDR1 SGHNT, CDR2 YYREEE (reference sequence). The CDR3 region is CASSFSRGGREDTQYF. In DNA form, the CDR3 reads TGTGCCAGCAGCTTTTCACGGGGGGGCCGTGAAGATACGCAGTATTTT.